These T cell receptor beta chains were read from a single sample in a study of cytomegalovirus exposure and HLA in healthy donors. TCRdb's table, derived via immunoSEQ multiplex PCR, lists solely in-frame clones and lacks some. Here the sample spans 90,000 to 120,000 clones, over 70% being singletons. Sequenced material: PBMCs. The origin of the receptors is a young man in good health and CMV-seronegative. Each CDR3 is given with its conserved first and last residue.

v_gene,CDR3aa
TRBV10-3,CAARNRETQYF
TRBV6-1,CASSPTGPLQETQYF
TRBV5-1,CASSLAGASGRRLDTQYF
TRBV7-9,CASSSQGNTEAFF
TRBV5-1,CASSLGPGAGTGELFF
TRBV6-5,CASSGTLGTGELFF
TRBV5-1,CASSALPGQEAFF
TRBV21-1,CASTVVNTEAFF
TRBV19,CASSIGQGADTEAFF
TRBV7-9,CASSLAQGGQPQHF
TRBV9,CASSVFEGTGELFF
TRBV2,CASFGLAKIDTGELFF
TRBV20-1,CSAPRNTEAFF
TRBV15,CATSRSGTGVDEQYF
TRBV4-2,CASSQGGMPDDEQYF
TRBV19,CASSPSGEREKLFF